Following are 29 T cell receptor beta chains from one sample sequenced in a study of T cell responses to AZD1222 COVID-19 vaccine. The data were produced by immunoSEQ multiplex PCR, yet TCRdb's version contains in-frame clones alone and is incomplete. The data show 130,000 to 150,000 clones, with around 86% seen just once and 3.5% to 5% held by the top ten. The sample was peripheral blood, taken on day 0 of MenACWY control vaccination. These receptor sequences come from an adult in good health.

This CDR3 reads CASSLGGGNQPQHF. DNA of the CDR3: TGTGCCAGCAGTTTAGGGGGGGGCAATCAGCCCCAGCATTTT. This chain links TRBV28 with TRBJ1-5; TRBD1 might be the D (5 bases). This CDR3 spans 14 amino acids. Germline CDR1 MDHEN, CDR2 SYDVKM. The V gene lost 2 bases and the J gene lost 2 bases, with 7 bases spanning the gap.

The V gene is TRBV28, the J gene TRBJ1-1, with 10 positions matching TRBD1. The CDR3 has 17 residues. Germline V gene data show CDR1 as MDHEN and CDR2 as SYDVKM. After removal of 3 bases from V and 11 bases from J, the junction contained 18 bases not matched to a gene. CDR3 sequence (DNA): TGTGCCAGCAGTTTCCCAGGCCCGGGACAGGGGAGAAAGGCGGCTTTCTTT. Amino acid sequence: CASSFPGPGQGRKAAFF.

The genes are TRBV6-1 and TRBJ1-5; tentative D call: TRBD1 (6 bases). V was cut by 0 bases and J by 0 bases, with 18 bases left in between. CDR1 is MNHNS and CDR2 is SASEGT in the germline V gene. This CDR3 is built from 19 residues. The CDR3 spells CASSEALRTVLYSNQPQHF. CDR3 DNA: TGTGCCAGCAGTGAAGCGCTCAGGACAGTTCTTTATAGCAATCAGCCCCAGCATTTT.

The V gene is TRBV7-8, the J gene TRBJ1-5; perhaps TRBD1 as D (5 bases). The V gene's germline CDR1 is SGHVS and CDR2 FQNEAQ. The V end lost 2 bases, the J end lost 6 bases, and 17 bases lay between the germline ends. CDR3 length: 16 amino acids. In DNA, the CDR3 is TGTGCCAGCAGCTTATCAGGGCCAGGCGTCGTTCAGCCCCAGCATTTT. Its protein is CASSLSGPGVVQPQHF.

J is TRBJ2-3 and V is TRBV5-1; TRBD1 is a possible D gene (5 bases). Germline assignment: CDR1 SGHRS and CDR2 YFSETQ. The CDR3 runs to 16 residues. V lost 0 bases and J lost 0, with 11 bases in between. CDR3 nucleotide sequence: TGCGCCAGCAGCTTGGAGGTGGGGCTCAGCACAGATACGCAGTATTTT. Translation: CASSLEVGLSTDTQYF.

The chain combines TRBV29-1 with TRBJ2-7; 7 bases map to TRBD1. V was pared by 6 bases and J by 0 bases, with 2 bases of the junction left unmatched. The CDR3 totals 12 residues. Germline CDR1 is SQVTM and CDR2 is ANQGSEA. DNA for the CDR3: TGCAGCGTGACAGGGACCTCCTACGAGCAGTACTTC. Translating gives CSVTGTSYEQYF.

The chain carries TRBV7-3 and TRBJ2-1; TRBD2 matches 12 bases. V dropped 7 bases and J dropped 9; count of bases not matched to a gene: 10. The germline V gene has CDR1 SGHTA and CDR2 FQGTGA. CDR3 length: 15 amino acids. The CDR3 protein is CASMLAGGPSGEQFF. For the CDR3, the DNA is TGTGCCAGCATGCTAGCGGGGGGGCCTAGTGGTGAGCAGTTCTTC. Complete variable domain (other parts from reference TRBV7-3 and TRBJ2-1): GAGVSQTPSNKVTEKGKYVELRCDPISGHTALYWYRQSLGQGPEFLIYFQGTGAADDSGLPNDRFFAVRPEGSVSTLKIQRTERGDSAVYLCASMLAGGPSGEQFFGPGTRLTVL.

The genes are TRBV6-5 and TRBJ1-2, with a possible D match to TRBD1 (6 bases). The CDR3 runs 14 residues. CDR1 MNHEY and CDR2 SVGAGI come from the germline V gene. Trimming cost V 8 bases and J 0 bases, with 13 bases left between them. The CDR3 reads CASPPDSPNYGYTF. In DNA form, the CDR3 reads TGTGCCAGCCCGCCGGACAGTCCTAACTATGGCTACACCTTC.

CDR3 amino acids: CASSQVGGSYNEQFF. The CDR3 DNA reads TGTGCCAGCAGCCAAGTGGGGGGCTCCTACAATGAGCAGTTCTTC. The V and J genes are TRBV4-2 and TRBJ2-1; D may be TRBD2 (6 bases). Germline-derived CDR1 and CDR2 are LGHNA and YNFKEQ. The CDR3 is 15 residues long. Trimming removed 1 base at V and 0 bases at J, with 7 bases between.

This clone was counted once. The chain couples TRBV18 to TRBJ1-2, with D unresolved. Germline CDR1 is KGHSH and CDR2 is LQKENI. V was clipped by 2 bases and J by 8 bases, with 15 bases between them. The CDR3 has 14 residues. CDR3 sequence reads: CASSPSKAPRGYTF. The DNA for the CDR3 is TGTGCCAGCTCACCATCCAAAGCCCCGCGGGGCTACACCTTC.

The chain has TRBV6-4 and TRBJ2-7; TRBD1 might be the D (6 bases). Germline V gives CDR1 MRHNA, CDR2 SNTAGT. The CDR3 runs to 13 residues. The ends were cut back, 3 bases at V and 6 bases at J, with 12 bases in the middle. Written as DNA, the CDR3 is TGTGCCAGCAGTGAGAGTTGGGGGCGCGAGCAGTACTTC. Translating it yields CASSESWGREQYF.

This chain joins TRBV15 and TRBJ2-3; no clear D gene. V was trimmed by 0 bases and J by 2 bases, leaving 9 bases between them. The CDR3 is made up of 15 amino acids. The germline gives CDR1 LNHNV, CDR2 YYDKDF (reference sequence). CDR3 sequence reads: CATSRDSGSTDTQYF. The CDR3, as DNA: TGTGCCACCAGCAGAGATAGTGGGTCCACAGATACGCAGTATTTT. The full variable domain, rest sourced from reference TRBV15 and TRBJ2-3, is DAMVIQNPRYQVTQFGKPVTLSCSQTLNHNVMYWYQQKSSQAPKLLFHYYDKDFNNEADTPDNFQSRRPNTSFCFLDIRSPGLGDTAMYLCATSRDSGSTDTQYFGPGTRLTVL.

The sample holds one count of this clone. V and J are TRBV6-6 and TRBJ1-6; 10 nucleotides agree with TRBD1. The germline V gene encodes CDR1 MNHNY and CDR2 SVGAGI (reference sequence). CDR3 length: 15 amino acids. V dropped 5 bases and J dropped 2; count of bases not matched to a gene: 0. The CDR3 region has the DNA TGTGCCAGCAGTGACAGGGGGCCCTATAATTCACCCCTCCACTTT. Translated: CASSDRGPYNSPLHF.

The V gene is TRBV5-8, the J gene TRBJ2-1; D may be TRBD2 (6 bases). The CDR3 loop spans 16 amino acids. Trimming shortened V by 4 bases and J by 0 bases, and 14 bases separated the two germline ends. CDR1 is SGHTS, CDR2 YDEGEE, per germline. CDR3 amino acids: CASSGGLLSSYNEQFF. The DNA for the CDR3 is TGTGCCAGCAGCGGGGGACTGCTGAGCTCCTACAATGAGCAGTTCTTC. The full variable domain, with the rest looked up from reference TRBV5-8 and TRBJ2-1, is EAGVTQSPTHLIKTRGQQATLRCSPISGHTSVYWYQQALGLGLQFLLWYDEGEERNRGNFPPRFSGRQFPNYSSELNVNALELEDSALYLCASSGGLLSSYNEQFFGPGTRLTVL.

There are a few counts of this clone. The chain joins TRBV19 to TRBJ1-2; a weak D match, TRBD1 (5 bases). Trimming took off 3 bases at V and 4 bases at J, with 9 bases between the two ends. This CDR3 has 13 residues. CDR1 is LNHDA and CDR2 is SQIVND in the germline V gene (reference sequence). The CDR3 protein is CASSISGFYGYTF. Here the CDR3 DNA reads TGTGCCAGTAGTATTTCAGGGTTCTATGGCTACACCTTC.

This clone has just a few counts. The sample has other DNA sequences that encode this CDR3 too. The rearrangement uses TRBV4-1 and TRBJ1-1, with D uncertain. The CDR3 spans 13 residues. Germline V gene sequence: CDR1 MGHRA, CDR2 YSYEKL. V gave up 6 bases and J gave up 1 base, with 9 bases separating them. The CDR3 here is CASSPDKNTEAFF. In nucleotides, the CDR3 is TGCGCCAGCAGTCCCGACAAGAACACTGAAGCTTTCTTT.

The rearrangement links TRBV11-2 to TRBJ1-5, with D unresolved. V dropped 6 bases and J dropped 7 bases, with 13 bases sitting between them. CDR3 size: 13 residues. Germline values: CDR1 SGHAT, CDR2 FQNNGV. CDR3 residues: CASSSEWGQPQHF. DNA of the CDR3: TGTGCCAGCAGTTCAGAATGGGGACAGCCCCAGCATTTT.

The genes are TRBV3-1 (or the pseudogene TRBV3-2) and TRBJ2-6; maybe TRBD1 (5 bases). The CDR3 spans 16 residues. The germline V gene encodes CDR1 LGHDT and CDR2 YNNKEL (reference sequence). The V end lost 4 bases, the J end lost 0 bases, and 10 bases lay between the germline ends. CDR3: CASSRDSPSGANVLTF. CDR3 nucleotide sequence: TGTGCCAGCAGCCGTGACAGTCCCTCTGGGGCCAACGTCCTGACTTTC.

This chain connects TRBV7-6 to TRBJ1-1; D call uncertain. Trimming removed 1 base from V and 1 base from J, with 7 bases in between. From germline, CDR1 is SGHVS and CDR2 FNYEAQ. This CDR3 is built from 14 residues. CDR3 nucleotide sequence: TGTGCCAGCAGCTTAGGTCCGCGGAACACTGAAGCTTTCTTT. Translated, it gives CASSLGPRNTEAFF.

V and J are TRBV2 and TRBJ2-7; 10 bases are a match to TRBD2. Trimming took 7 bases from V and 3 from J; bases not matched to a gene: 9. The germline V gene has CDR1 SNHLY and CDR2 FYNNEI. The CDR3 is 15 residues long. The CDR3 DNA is TGTGCCAGCATGAGGGAGCGGGGGGGGATCTACGAGCAGTACTTC. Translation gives CASMRERGGIYEQYF.

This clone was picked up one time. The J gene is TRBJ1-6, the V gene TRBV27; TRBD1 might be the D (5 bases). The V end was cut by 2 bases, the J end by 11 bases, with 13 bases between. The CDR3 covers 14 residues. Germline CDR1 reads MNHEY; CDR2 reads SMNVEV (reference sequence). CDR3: CASSLGGERTPLHF. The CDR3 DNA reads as TGTGCCAGCAGTTTAGGGGGGGAGAGGACACCCCTCCACTTT.

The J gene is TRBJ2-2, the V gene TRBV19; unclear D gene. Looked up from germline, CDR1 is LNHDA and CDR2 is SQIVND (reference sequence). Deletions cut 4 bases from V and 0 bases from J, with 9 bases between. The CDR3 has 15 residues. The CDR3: CASSKRFSNTGELFF. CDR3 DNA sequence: TGTGCCAGTAGTAAAAGATTTTCGAACACCGGGGAGCTGTTTTTT.

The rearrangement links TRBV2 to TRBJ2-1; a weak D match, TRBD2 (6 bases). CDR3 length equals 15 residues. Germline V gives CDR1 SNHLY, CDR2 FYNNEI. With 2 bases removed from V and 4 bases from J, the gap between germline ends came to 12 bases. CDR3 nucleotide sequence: TGTGCCAGCAGTGAAATGTTAGCGGTGTACAATGAGCAGTTCTTC. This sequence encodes CASSEMLAVYNEQFF.

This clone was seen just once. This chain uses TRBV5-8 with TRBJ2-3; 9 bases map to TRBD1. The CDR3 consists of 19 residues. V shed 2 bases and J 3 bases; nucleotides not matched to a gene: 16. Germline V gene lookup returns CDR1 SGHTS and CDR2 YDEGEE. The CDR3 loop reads CASSLGTGIFRARTDTQYF. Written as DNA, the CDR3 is TGTGCCAGCAGCTTAGGGACAGGGATCTTTAGGGCGAGAACAGATACGCAGTATTTT. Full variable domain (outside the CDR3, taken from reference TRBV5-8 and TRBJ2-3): EAGVTQSPTHLIKTRGQQATLRCSPISGHTSVYWYQQALGLGLQFLLWYDEGEERNRGNFPPRFSGRQFPNYSSELNVNALELEDSALYLCASSLGTGIFRARTDTQYFGPGTRLTVL.

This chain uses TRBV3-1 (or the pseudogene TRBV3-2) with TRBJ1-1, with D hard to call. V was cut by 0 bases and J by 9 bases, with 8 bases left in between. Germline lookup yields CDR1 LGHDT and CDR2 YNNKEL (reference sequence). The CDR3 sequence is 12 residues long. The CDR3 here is CASSQDRVQAFF. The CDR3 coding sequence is TGTGCCAGCAGCCAAGATCGCGTGCAAGCTTTCTTT.

The CDR3 nucleotides read TGTGCCAGCAGCTTGGCTGGGAGGGCGGTCAATGAGCAGTTCTTC. It encodes CASSLAGRAVNEQFF. The chain has TRBV5-6 and TRBJ2-1; 7 nucleotides align to TRBD2. The length of the CDR3 is 15 residues. V trimming: 0 bases; J trimming: 6 bases; junction bases outside the gene matches: 6. Germline CDR1 reads SGHDT; CDR2 reads YYEEEE.

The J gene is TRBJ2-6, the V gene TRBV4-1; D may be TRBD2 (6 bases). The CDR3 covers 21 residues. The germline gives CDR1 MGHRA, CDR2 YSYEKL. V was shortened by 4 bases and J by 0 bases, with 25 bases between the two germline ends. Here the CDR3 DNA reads TGCGCCAGCAGCCCTCGCTTCCCCCCGCGGGGCCCGAGCTCTGGGGCCAACGTCCTGACTTTC. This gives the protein CASSPRFPPRGPSSGANVLTF.

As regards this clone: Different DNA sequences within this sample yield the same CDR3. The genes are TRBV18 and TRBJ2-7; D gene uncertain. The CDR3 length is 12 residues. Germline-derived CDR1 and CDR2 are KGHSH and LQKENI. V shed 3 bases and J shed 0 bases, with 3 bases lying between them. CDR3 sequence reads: CASSPSSYEQYF. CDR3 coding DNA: TGTGCCAGCTCACCGAGCTCCTACGAGCAGTACTTC.

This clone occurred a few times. The CDR3 region is CASSIEGGYEQYF. The CDR3 DNA sequence: TGTGCCAGCAGTATAGAAGGGGGCTACGAGCAGTACTTC. V usage is TRBV12-3 or TRBV12-4 and J usage is TRBJ2-7; maybe TRBD1 (6 bases). V lost 5 bases, J lost 3 bases, and 11 bases lay in between. The CDR3 is made up of 13 amino acids.